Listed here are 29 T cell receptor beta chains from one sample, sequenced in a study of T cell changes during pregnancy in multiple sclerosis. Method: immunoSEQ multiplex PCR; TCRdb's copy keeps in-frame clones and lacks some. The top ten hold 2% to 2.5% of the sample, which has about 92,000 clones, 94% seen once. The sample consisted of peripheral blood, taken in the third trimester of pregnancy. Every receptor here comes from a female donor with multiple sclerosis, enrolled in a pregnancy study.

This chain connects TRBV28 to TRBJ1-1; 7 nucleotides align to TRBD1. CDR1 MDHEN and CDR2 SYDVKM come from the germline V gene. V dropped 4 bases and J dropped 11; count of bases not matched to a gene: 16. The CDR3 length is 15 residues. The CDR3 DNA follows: TGTGCCAGCAGTTCACCCCGACAGGGACGACCGCAGGCTTTCTTT. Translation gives CASSSPRQGRPQAFF.

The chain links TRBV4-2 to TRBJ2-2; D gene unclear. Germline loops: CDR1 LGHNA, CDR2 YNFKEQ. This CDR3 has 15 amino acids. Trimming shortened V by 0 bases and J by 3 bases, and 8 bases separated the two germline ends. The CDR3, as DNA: TGTGCCAGCAGCCAAGAATCACGGGACACCGGGGAGCTGTTTTTT. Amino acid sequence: CASSQESRDTGELFF.

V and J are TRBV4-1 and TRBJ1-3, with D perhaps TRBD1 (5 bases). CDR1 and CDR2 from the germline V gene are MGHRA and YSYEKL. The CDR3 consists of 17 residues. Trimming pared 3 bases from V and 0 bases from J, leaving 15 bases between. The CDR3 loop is CASSQTARPISGNTIYF. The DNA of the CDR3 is TGCGCCAGCAGCCAGACAGCCAGGCCGATCTCTGGAAACACCATATATTTT.

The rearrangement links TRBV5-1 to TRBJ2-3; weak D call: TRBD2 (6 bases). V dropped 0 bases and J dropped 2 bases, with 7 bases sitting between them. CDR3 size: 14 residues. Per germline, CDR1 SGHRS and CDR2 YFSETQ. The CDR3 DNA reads TGCGCCAGCAGCTTGGCGGGAGCCACAGATACGCAGTATTTT. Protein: CASSLAGATDTQYF.

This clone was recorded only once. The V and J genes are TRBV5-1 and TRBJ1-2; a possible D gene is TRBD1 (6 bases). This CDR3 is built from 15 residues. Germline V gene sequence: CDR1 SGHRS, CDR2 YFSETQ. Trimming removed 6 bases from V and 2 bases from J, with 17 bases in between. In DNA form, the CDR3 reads TGCGCCAGCACGTTACCGGGCAGGGGAAACTATGGCTACACCTTC. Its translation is CASTLPGRGNYGYTF.

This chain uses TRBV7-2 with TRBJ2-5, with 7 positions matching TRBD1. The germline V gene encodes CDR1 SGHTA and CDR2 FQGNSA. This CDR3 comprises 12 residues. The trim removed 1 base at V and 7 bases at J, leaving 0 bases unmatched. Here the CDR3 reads CASSLDRGTQYF. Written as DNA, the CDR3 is TGTGCCAGCAGCTTAGACAGGGGGACCCAGTACTTC.

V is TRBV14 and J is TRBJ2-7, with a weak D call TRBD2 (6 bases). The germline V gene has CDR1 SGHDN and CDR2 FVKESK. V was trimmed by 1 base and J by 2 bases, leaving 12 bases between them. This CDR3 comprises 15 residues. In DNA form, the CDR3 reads TGTGCCAGCAGCCAAGGAACGGGAGTTGCCTACGAGCAGTACTTC. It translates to CASSQGTGVAYEQYF. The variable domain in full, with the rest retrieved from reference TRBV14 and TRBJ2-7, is EAGVTQFPSHSVIEKGQTVTLRCDPISGHDNLYWYRRVMGKEIKFLLHFVKESKQDESGMPNNRFLAERTGGTYSTLKVQPAELEDSGVYFCASSQGTGVAYEQYFGPGTRLTVT.

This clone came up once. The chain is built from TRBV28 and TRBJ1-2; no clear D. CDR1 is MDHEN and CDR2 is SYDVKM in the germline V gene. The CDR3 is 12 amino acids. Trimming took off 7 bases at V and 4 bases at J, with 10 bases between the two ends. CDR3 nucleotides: TGTGCCAGCACCCTGGGCCGCTATGGCTACACCTTC. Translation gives CASTLGRYGYTF.

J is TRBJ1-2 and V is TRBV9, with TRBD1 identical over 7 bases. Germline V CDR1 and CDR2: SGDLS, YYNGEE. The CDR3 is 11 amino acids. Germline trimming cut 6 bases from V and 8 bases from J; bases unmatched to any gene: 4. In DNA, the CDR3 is TGTGCCAGCATGGACAGGCGGGGCTACACCTTC. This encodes CASMDRRGYTF.

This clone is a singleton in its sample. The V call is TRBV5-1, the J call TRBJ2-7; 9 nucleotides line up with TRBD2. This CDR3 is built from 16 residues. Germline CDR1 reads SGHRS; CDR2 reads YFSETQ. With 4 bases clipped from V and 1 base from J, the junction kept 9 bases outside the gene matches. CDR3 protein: CASSPTSGSRSYEQYF. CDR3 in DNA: TGCGCCAGCAGCCCGACTAGCGGTTCACGTTCCTACGAGCAGTACTTC.

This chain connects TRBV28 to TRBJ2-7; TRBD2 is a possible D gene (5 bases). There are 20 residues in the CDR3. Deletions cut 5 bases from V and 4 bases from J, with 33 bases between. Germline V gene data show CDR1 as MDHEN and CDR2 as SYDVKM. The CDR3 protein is CASSEDGLVPGYSHAYEQYF. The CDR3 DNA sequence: TGTGCCAGCAGTGAGGACGGACTGGTTCCGGGATATTCTCATGCTTACGAGCAGTACTTC. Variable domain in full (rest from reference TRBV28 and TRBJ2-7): DVKVTQSSRYLVKRTGEKVFLECVQDMDHENMFWYRQDPGLGLRLIYFSYDVKMKEKGDIPEGYSVSREKKERFSLILESASTNQTSMYLCASSEDGLVPGYSHAYEQYFGPGTRLTVT.

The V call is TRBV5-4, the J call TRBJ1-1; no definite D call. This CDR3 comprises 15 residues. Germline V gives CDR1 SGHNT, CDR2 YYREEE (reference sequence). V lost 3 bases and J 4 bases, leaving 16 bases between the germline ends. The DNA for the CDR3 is TGTGCCAGCAGCTCGACTTCGACTTTTAGCACTGAAGCTTTCTTT. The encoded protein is CASSSTSTFSTEAFF. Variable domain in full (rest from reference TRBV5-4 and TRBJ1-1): ETGVTQSPTHLIKTRGQQVTLRCSSQSGHNTVSWYQQALGQGPQFIFQYYREEENGRGNFPPRFSGLQFPNYSSELNVNALELDDSALYLCASSSTSTFSTEAFFGQGTRLTVV.

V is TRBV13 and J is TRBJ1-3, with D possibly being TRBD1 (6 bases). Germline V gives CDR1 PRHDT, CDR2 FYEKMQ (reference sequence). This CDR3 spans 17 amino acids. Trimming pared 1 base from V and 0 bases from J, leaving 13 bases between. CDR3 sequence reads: CASSLDSGQYSGNTIYF. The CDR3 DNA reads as TGTGCCAGCAGCTTAGATAGTGGACAGTACTCTGGAAACACCATATATTTT.

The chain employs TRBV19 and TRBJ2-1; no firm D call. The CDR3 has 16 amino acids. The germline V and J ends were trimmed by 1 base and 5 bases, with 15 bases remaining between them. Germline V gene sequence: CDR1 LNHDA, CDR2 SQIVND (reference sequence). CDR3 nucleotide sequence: TGTGCCAGTAGTATAGGGTGGCTTCCTGTCGACAATGAGCAGTTCTTC. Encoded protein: CASSIGWLPVDNEQFF.

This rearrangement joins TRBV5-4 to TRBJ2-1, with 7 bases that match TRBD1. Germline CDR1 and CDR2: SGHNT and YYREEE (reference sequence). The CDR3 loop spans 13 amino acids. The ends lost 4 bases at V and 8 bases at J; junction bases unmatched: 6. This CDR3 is CASSLRGRDEQFF. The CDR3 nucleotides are TGTGCCAGCAGCCTGAGGGGGCGAGATGAGCAGTTCTTC.

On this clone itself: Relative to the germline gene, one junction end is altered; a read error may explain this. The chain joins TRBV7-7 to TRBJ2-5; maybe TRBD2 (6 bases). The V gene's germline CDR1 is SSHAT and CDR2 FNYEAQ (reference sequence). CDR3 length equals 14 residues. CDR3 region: CASSDSGLQETQYF. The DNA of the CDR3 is TGTGCTAGCAGCGATTCGGGACTGCAAGAGACCCAGTACTTC.

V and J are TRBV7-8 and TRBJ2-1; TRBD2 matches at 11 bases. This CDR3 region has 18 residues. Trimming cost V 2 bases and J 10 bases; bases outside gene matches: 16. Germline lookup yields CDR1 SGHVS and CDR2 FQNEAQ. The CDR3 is CASSLPLRLAGRLREQFF. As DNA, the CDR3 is TGTGCCAGCAGCTTACCTCTCAGACTAGCGGGACGTCTCCGAGAGCAGTTCTTC.

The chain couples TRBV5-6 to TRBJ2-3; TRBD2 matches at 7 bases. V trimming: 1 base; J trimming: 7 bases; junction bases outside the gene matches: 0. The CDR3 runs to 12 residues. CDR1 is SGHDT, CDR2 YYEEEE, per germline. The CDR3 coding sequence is TGTGCCAGCAGCTTGAGCGGGAATACGCAGTATTTT. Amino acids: CASSLSGNTQYF.

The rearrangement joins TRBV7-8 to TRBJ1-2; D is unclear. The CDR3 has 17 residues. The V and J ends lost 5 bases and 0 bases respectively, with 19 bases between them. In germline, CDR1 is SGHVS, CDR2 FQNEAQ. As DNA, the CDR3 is TGTGCCAGCAGCCCGGGCAGATGGGGAGAGGCTAACTATGGCTACACCTTC. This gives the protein CASSPGRWGEANYGYTF.

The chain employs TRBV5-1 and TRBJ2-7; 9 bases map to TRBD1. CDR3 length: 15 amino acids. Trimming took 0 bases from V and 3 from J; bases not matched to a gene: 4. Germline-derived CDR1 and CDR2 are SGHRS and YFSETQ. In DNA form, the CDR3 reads TGCGCCAGCAGCTTGGGACAGGGGGTTGTCTACGAGCAGTACTTC. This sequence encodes CASSLGQGVVYEQYF.

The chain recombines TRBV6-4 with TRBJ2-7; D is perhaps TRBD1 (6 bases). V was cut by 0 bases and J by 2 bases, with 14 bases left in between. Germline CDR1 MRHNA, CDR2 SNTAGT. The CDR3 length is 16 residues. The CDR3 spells CASSDSGTRQAYEQYF. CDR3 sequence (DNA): TGTGCCAGCAGTGACTCAGGCACTAGACAGGCCTACGAGCAGTACTTC.

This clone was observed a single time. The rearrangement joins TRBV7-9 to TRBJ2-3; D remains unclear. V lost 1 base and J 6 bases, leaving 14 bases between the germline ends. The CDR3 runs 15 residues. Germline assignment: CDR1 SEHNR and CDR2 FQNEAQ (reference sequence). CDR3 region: CASSLGSPQYDTQYF. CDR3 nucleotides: TGTGCCAGCAGCTTAGGATCCCCTCAGTATGATACGCAGTATTTT.

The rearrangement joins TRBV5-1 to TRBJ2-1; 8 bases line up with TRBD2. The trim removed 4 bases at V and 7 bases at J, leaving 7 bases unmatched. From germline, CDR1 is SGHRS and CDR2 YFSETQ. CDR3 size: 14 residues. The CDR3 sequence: CASSPAGAKNEQFF. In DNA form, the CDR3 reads TGCGCCAGCAGCCCAGCGGGGGCCAAGAATGAGCAGTTCTTC. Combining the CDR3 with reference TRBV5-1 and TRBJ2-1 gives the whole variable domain KAGVTQTPRYLIKTRGQQVTLSCSPISGHRSVSWYQQTPGQGLQFLFEYFSETQRNKGNFPGRFSGRQFSNSRSEMNVSTLELGDSALYLCASSPAGAKNEQFFGPGTRLTVL.

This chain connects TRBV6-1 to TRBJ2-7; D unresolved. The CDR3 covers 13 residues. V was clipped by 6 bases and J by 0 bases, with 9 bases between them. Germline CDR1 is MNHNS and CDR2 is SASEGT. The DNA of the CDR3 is TGTGCCAGCAGAGCGTTGAGCTCCTACGAGCAGTACTTC. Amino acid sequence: CASRALSSYEQYF.

The CDR3 sequence: CASSVTLDYEQYF. As DNA, the CDR3 is TGTGCCAGTAGTGTGACCCTAGACTACGAGCAGTACTTC. The chain has TRBV19 and TRBJ2-7, with unresolved D. Germline CDR1 reads LNHDA; CDR2 reads SQIVND (reference sequence). The CDR3 is 13 amino acids. Trimming cost V 5 bases and J 3 bases, with 11 bases left between them.

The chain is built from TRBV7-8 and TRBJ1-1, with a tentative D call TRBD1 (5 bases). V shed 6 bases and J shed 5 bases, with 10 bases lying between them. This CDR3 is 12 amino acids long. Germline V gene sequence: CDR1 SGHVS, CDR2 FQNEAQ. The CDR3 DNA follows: TGTGCCAGCAGTCCAGGGCCTACTGAAGCTTTCTTT. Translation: CASSPGPTEAFF.

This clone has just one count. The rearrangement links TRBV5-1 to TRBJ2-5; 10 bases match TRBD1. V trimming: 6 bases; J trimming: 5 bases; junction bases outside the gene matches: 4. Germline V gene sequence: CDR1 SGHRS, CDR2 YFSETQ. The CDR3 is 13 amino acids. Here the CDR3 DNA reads TGCGCCAGCACCCCGGACAGGGGGGAGACCCAGTACTTC. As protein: CASTPDRGETQYF.

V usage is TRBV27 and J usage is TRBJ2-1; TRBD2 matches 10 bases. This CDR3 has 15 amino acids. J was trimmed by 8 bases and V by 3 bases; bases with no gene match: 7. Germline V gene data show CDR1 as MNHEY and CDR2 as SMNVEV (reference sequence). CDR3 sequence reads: CASSLTAGGPYEQFF. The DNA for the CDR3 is TGTGCCAGCAGTTTGACAGCGGGAGGGCCGTATGAGCAGTTCTTC.

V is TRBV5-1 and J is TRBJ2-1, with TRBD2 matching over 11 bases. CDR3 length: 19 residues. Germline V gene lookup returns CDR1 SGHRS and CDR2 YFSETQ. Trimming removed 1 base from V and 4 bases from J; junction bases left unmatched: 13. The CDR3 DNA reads TGCGCCAGCAGCTTGAATCGGCTAGCGGGAGGCCCCCGTTACAATGAGCAGTTCTTC. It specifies CASSLNRLAGGPRYNEQFF.